This entry lists 13 T cell receptor beta chains sequenced from one sample in a study of blood T cell repertoires in COVID-19. Method: immunoSEQ multiplex PCR; TCRdb's copy keeps in-frame clones and lacks some. The sample includes 100,000 or so clones, approximately 90% of them seen just once. The sample taken for sequencing was peripheral blood. All receptors derive from a human donor with active COVID-19. The donor label of this sample is uncertain.

This chain connects TRBV6-6 to TRBJ2-1; D possibly corresponds to TRBD2 (6 bases). Germline V gene lookup returns CDR1 MNHNY and CDR2 SVGAGI (reference sequence). The CDR3 length is 13 residues. With 6 bases removed from V and 6 bases from J, the gap between germline ends came to 12 bases. The chain's CDR3 is CASSLYSGNEQFF. CDR3 nucleotide sequence: TGTGCCAGCAGCCTCTATAGCGGCAATGAGCAGTTCTTC.

The J gene is TRBJ1-1, the V gene TRBV14; D is ambiguous. The V gene's germline CDR1 is SGHDN and CDR2 FVKESK. CDR3 size: 13 residues. Trimming stripped 1 base from V and 2 bases from J, with 5 bases between. In DNA form, the CDR3 reads TGTGCCAGCAGCCAAGGTATAAACACTGAAGCTTTCTTT. Its protein product is CASSQGINTEAFF.

As to this clone: This specimen includes other DNA sequences encoding the same CDR3. This sequence joins TRBV4-1 and TRBJ2-1; D remains unclear. Deletions cut 0 bases from V and 4 bases from J, with 4 bases between. This CDR3 has 13 residues. Germline CDR1 reads MGHRA; CDR2 reads YSYEKL. In DNA form, the CDR3 reads TGCGCCAGCAGCCAAGACTATTACAATGAGCAGTTCTTC. Protein product: CASSQDYYNEQFF.

The chain is built from TRBV15 and TRBJ2-3; TRBD2 agrees at 14 bases. The CDR3 runs 20 residues. The ends lost 1 base at V and 1 base at J; junction bases unmatched: 10. The germline V gene has CDR1 LNHNV and CDR2 YYDKDF (reference sequence). The CDR3 sequence: CATSRARGLAGAEGTDTQYF. The CDR3 DNA reads TGTGCCACCAGCAGAGCCCGGGGACTAGCGGGGGCCGAGGGCACAGATACGCAGTATTTT.

The J gene is TRBJ2-3, the V gene TRBV7-3; 8 nucleotides agree with TRBD2. The V segment lost 2 bases and the J segment 4 bases; nucleotides outside the gene matches: 2. The CDR3 contains 14 residues. Germline V gene sequence: CDR1 SGHTA, CDR2 FQGTGA. CDR3 bases: TGTGCCAGCAGCTTAGGACTAGCCGCAGATACGCAGTATTTT. This gives the protein CASSLGLAADTQYF.

The V and J genes are TRBV6-2 or TRBV6-3 and TRBJ1-3; 8 bases fit TRBD1. The V and J ends lost 5 bases and 1 base, in that order; junction bases with no gene match: 1. The CDR3 has 14 amino acids. Germline CDR1 MNHEY, CDR2 SVGEGT. In DNA form, the CDR3 reads TGTGCCAGCAGTCGGACAGGGTCTGGAAACACCATATATTTT. It is translated as CASSRTGSGNTIYF.

The rearrangement links TRBV4-3 to TRBJ1-1; D is unclear. Germline CDR1 LGHNA, CDR2 YSLEER. Trimming stripped 0 bases from V and 3 bases from J, with 17 bases between. The CDR3 runs to 17 residues. This chain's CDR3 is CASSQEAHGYGDTEAFF. The DNA for the CDR3 is TGCGCCAGCAGCCAAGAGGCTCACGGGTACGGGGACACTGAAGCTTTCTTT.

This chain joins TRBV5-8 and TRBJ2-7, with TRBD1 as a possible D gene (5 bases). The V gene's germline CDR1 is SGHTS and CDR2 YDEGEE. The V end lost 2 bases, the J end lost 3 bases, and 12 bases lay between the germline ends. The CDR3 length is 14 residues. The CDR3 loop reads CASSFRVGDYEQYF. The CDR3, as DNA: TGTGCCAGCAGCTTCAGGGTAGGAGACTACGAGCAGTACTTC.

This chain uses TRBV7-9 with TRBJ1-6, with D perhaps matching TRBD1 (6 bases). Germline CDR1 is SEHNR and CDR2 is FQNEAQ (reference sequence). The V end was cut by 1 base, the J end by 7 bases, with 14 bases between. The CDR3 is made up of 16 amino acids. CDR3: CASSLVLGGGNSPLHF. For the CDR3, the DNA is TGTGCCAGCAGCTTAGTATTAGGGGGTGGGAATTCACCCCTCCACTTT.

The rearrangement uses TRBV28 and TRBJ2-7; 12 bases map to TRBD2. The CDR3 totals 13 residues. Germline CDR1 reads MDHEN; CDR2 reads SYDVKM. Unmatched junction bases numbered 0, after V lost 5 bases and J lost 4 bases. CDR3 loop: CASSGTSGYEQYF. The CDR3 DNA follows: TGTGCCAGCAGTGGGACTAGCGGGTACGAGCAGTACTTC.

The genes are TRBV5-6 and TRBJ2-7; 7 bases map to TRBD1. The junction had 4 bases not matched to a gene; V was cut back by 2 bases and J by 2 bases. The CDR3 runs 14 residues. Looked up from germline, CDR1 is SGHDT and CDR2 is YYEEEE. The CDR3, as DNA: TGTGCCAGCAGCTTTGACAGGGAACCCTACGAGCAGTACTTC. Encoded protein: CASSFDREPYEQYF.

The chain links TRBV9 to TRBJ1-1, with D tentatively TRBD1 (5 bases). V shed 3 bases and J shed 8 bases, with 11 bases lying between them. Germline V CDR1 and CDR2: SGDLS, YYNGEE. This CDR3 spans 12 amino acids. This CDR3 reads CASSAGVAEAFF. Written as DNA, the CDR3 is TGTGCCAGCAGCGCGGGGGTGGCAGAAGCTTTCTTT. The full variable domain, rest sourced from reference TRBV9 and TRBJ1-1, is DSGVTQTPKHLITATGQRVTLRCSPRSGDLSVYWYQQSLDQGLQFLIQYYNGEERAKGNILERFSAQQFPDLHSELNLSSLELGDSALYFCASSAGVAEAFFGQGTRLTVV.

The chain recombines TRBV4-1 with TRBJ1-5, with 7 bases identical to TRBD1. After removal of 2 bases from V and 7 bases from J, the junction contained 5 bases not matched to a gene. The CDR3 loop spans 14 amino acids. Germline CDR1 MGHRA, CDR2 YSYEKL. In DNA form, the CDR3 reads TGCGCCAGCAGCCAAAGACAGGGCGAACAGCCCCAGCATTTT. Protein sequence: CASSQRQGEQPQHF.